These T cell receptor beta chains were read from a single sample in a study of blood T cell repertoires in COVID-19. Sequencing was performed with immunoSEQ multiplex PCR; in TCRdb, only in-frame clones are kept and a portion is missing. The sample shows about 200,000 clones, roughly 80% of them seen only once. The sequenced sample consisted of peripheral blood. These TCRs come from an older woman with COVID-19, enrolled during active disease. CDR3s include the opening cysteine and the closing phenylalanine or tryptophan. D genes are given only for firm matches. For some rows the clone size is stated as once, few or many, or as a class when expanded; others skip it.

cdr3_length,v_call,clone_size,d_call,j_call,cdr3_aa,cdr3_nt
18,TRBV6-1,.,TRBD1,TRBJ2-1,CASSGGGRGQGRHNEQFF,TGTGCCAGCAGTGGGGGCGGTAGGGGACAGGGGCGCCACAATGAGCAGTTCTTC
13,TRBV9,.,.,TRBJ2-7,CASSVEGNYEQYF,TGTGCCAGCAGCGTAGAGGGGAACTACGAGCAGTACTTC
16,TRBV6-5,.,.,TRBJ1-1,CASSSITGGAGTEAFF,TGTGCCAGCAGTTCCATAACGGGGGGCGCGGGGACTGAAGCTTTCTTT
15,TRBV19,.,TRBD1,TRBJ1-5,CASSGTGGFSQPQHF,TGTGCCAGTAGTGGGACAGGGGGTTTTTCTCAGCCCCAGCATTTT
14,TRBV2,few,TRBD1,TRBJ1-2,CASSEQQGNYGYTF,TGTGCCAGCAGTGAGCAACAGGGGAACTATGGCTACACCTTC
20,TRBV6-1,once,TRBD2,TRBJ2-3,CASSEAGGLAGGPFRDTQYF,TGTGCCAGCAGTGAAGCGGGGGGACTAGCGGGAGGACCTTTTAGAGATACGCAGTATTTT
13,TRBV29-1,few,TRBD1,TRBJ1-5,CSVGQGDNQPQHF,TGCAGCGTCGGACAGGGGGACAATCAGCCCCAGCATTTT
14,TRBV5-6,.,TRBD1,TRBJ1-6,CASSLQGRNSPLHF,TGTGCCAGCAGCCTACAGGGGAGAAATTCACCCCTCCACTTT
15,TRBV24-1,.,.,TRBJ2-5,CATSDPRGQQETQYF,TGTGCCACCAGTGACCCGCGCGGACAGCAAGAGACCCAGTACTTC
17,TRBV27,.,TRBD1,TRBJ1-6,CASSSPPGRGRNSPLHF,TGTGCCAGCAGTTCACCCCCGGGCAGGGGGCGTAACTCACCCCTCCACTTT